These 26 T cell receptor beta chains originate from one sample sequenced in a study of blood T cell repertoires in COVID-19. Clones were sequenced by immunoSEQ multiplex PCR, and TCRdb holds only the in-frame ones, with some missing. The table includes 60,000 to 85,000 clones, about 91% detected once. Source material: peripheral blood. These receptors were collected from a woman aged 45-59 years with active COVID-19.

The chain has TRBV10-1 and TRBJ2-2; 7 bases line up with TRBD1. CDR1 and CDR2 (germline): WNHNN, SYGVQD (reference sequence). V trimming: 4 bases; J trimming: 4 bases; junction bases outside the gene matches: 6. The CDR3 covers 15 residues. CDR3 coding DNA: TGCGCCAGCAGTGGTGAGGGGGCGAGCACCGGGGAGCTGTTTTTT. Residues: CASSGEGASTGELFF.

V gene TRBV5-1 combines with J gene TRBJ1-2; 8 bases agree with TRBD1. The CDR3 runs to 18 residues. Germline CDR1 is SGHRS and CDR2 is YFSETQ. V was pared by 0 bases and J by 2 bases, with 12 bases of the junction left unmatched. CDR3 protein: CASSLVIAGGAGNYGYTF. In DNA form, the CDR3 reads TGCGCCAGCAGCTTGGTAATCGCAGGGGGCGCCGGAAACTATGGCTACACCTTC.

This chain joins TRBV9 and TRBJ2-2, with 10 bases that match TRBD2. Germline values: CDR1 SGDLS, CDR2 YYNGEE. The V segment lost 4 bases and the J segment 2 bases; nucleotides outside the gene matches: 8. CDR3 size: 17 residues. The CDR3, as DNA: TGTGCCAGCAGCCCCCTAATAGCGGGAGGCAACACCGGGGAGCTGTTTTTT. This gives the protein CASSPLIAGGNTGELFF.

This chain joins TRBV2 and TRBJ2-1; 9 bases agree with TRBD2. The CDR3 totals 13 residues. The germline CDR1 and CDR2 sequences are SNHLY and FYNNEI. J was trimmed by 4 bases and V by 7 bases; bases with no gene match: 2. The CDR3 protein is CASNSGSYNEQFF. CDR3 coding DNA: TGTGCCAGCAATAGCGGGAGTTACAATGAGCAGTTCTTC.

The V call is TRBV7-2, the J call TRBJ1-1, with 8 bases identical to TRBD1. The V gene's germline CDR1 is SGHTA and CDR2 FQGNSA. V lost 4 bases, J lost 5 bases, and 9 bases stayed unmatched. The CDR3 is 15 amino acids. The CDR3 DNA sequence: TGTGCCAGCAGCTCCCGGACAGGGACGGGTACTGAAGCTTTCTTT. Encoded protein: CASSSRTGTGTEAFF.

The V gene is TRBV18, the J gene TRBJ2-3, with D perhaps TRBD2 (6 bases). Trimming cost V 6 bases and J 3 bases, with 7 bases left between them. Germline V gene data show CDR1 as KGHSH and CDR2 as LQKENI. This CDR3 spans 12 amino acids. CDR3 loop: CASSRETDTQYF. The CDR3 DNA reads as TGTGCCAGCTCGCGGGAAACAGATACGCAGTATTTT.

The J gene is TRBJ1-2, the V gene TRBV30; TRBD1 is a possible D gene (6 bases). The V gene lost 0 bases and the J gene lost 6 bases, with 11 bases spanning the gap. The CDR3 has 13 residues. CDR1 and CDR2 from the germline V gene are GTSNPN and SVGIG (reference sequence). The CDR3 protein is CAWSVRRQDGYTF. The CDR3 DNA sequence: TGTGCCTGGAGTGTACGACGACAGGATGGCTACACCTTC.

This rearrangement joins TRBV29-1 to TRBJ2-7, with 8 bases identical to TRBD2. V lost 7 bases and J lost 6; bases outside the gene matches: 8. Germline loops: CDR1 SQVTM, CDR2 ANQGSEA. This CDR3 has 12 residues. In DNA form, the CDR3 reads TGCAGCGCCCGTAGCGGGAATAGCGAGCAGTACTTC. Protein product: CSARSGNSEQYF.

The gene calls are TRBV2 and TRBJ2-1; 7 positions match TRBD2. The CDR3 has 15 amino acids. The germline V gene has CDR1 SNHLY and CDR2 FYNNEI. Trimming removed 6 bases from V and 2 bases from J; junction bases left unmatched: 7. DNA of the CDR3: TGTGCCAGCAGCGCCCTAGCGGACCCCTACAATGAGCAGTTCTTC. It codes for CASSALADPYNEQFF.

The J gene is TRBJ2-1, the V gene TRBV6-6; 9 nucleotides match TRBD2. The CDR3 is 14 amino acids. The germline V gene has CDR1 MNHNY and CDR2 SVGAGI (reference sequence). The J segment lost 3 bases and the V segment lost 6 bases, leaving 3 bases of the junction unmatched. The CDR3 loop reads CASSSSGIYNEQFF. The CDR3 nucleotides are TGTGCCAGCAGCTCTAGCGGGATCTACAATGAGCAGTTCTTC.

This chain connects TRBV7-9 to TRBJ1-4; no definite D call. Germline-derived CDR1 and CDR2 are SEHNR and FQNEAQ (reference sequence). The CDR3 has 12 amino acids. Trimming cost V 10 bases and J 8 bases, with 14 bases left between them. CDR3 sequence reads: CATRIAEEKLFF. The DNA for the CDR3 is TGTGCCACCCGGATAGCCGAAGAAAAACTGTTTTTT.

The chain couples TRBV19 to TRBJ2-3; the D is unclear. Germline CDR1 and CDR2: LNHDA and SQIVND (reference sequence). The CDR3 loop spans 15 amino acids. The V end was cut by 3 bases, the J end by 0 bases, with 10 bases between. The CDR3 is CASSIMTSSTDTQYF. The CDR3 region has the DNA TGTGCCAGTAGTATTATGACATCTAGCACAGATACGCAGTATTTT.

V gene TRBV5-1 combines with J gene TRBJ2-1; the match to TRBD2 covers 9 bases. The CDR3 spans 14 residues. V lost 1 base to trimming and J lost 10 bases; unmatched junction nucleotides: 6. Per the germline V gene, CDR1 is SGHRS and CDR2 is YFSETQ. In DNA form, the CDR3 reads TGCGCCAGCAGCTTGTCGGCTAGCGGGAAGGAGCAGTTCTTC. This sequence encodes CASSLSASGKEQFF.

The gene calls are TRBV5-4 and TRBJ2-1; the match to TRBD2 covers 9 bases. The germline V gene has CDR1 SGHNT and CDR2 YYREEE (reference sequence). The CDR3 consists of 16 residues. Trimming took 4 bases from V and 6 from J; bases not matched to a gene: 11. CDR3 in DNA: TGTGCCAGCAGCCACCAGTCCGCGGGAGGGGGCAATGAGCAGTTCTTC. It translates to CASSHQSAGGGNEQFF.

J is TRBJ1-2 and V is TRBV5-1; TRBD1 might be the D (5 bases). CDR3 length: 15 residues. The germline gives CDR1 SGHRS, CDR2 YFSETQ. The V end lost 2 bases, the J end lost 4 bases, and 15 bases lay between the germline ends. CDR3: CASSFGSDSVYGYTF. The CDR3 DNA reads as TGCGCCAGCAGCTTTGGAAGCGACAGTGTCTATGGCTACACCTTC.

The rearrangement joins TRBV7-3 to TRBJ2-7; 11 bases are a match to TRBD2. The CDR3 loop spans 14 amino acids. The ends lost 5 bases at V and 7 bases at J; junction bases unmatched: 7. CDR1 and CDR2 (germline): SGHTA, FQGTGA. The CDR3 here is CASSPLAGVGEQYF. CDR3 nucleotide sequence: TGTGCCAGCAGCCCACTAGCGGGAGTAGGGGAGCAGTACTTC.

The V and J genes are TRBV10-3 and TRBJ2-3, with TRBD1 as a possible D gene (5 bases). The V and J ends lost 2 bases and 5 bases respectively, with 14 bases between them. Germline CDR1 reads ENHRY; CDR2 reads SYGVKD. This CDR3 is built from 15 residues. The CDR3 loop reads CAISELKQQVDTQYF. The CDR3 DNA reads TGTGCCATCAGTGAGCTAAAACAACAGGTAGATACGCAGTATTTT.

The chain links TRBV19 to TRBJ1-1; 7 bases match TRBD1. CDR3 length equals 14 residues. The V segment lost 6 bases and the J segment 0 bases; nucleotides outside the gene matches: 4. Germline values: CDR1 LNHDA, CDR2 SQIVND (reference sequence). CDR3 sequence: CASSRQGMNTEAFF. CDR3 in DNA: TGTGCCAGTAGCCGACAGGGAATGAACACTGAAGCTTTCTTT.

This CDR3 reads CATSRAGQPYEQYF. CDR3 nucleotide sequence: TGTGCCACCAGCAGAGCCGGACAACCCTACGAGCAGTACTTC. The chain has TRBV15 and TRBJ2-7; D perhaps matches TRBD1 (5 bases). The germline CDR1 and CDR2 sequences are LNHNV and YYDKDF (reference sequence). V was pared by 1 base and J by 2 bases, with 9 bases between. The CDR3 contains 14 residues.

J is TRBJ2-7 and V is TRBV11-2, with 9 bases that match TRBD1. Germline CDR1 SGHAT, CDR2 FQNNGV. The CDR3 is 12 amino acids. Trimming cost V 5 bases and J 5 bases; bases outside gene matches: 1. As DNA, the CDR3 is TGTGCCAGCAGCCGGACAGGGGACGAGCAGTACTTC. This translates into CASSRTGDEQYF. The full variable domain, with the rest looked up from reference TRBV11-2 and TRBJ2-7, is EAGVAQSPRYKIIEKRQSVAFWCNPISGHATLYWYQQILGQGPKLLIQFQNNGVVDDSQLPKDRFSAERLKGVDSTLKIQPAKLEDSAVYLCASSRTGDEQYFGPGTRLTVT.

The CDR3 region has the DNA TGTGCCAGCTCACCACCTAGCCAGGGGAGTAACGAGCAGTACTTC. Translating it yields CASSPPSQGSNEQYF. V and J are TRBV18 and TRBJ2-7; tentative D call: TRBD1 (6 bases). Germline V lookup: CDR1 KGHSH, CDR2 LQKENI. This CDR3 is 15 amino acids long. The V gene lost 0 bases and the J gene lost 5 bases, with 14 bases spanning the gap.

The chain is built from TRBV7-8 and TRBJ1-1; the D gene is possibly TRBD1 (5 bases). Germline values: CDR1 SGHVS, CDR2 FQNEAQ. Trimming left V 7 bases short and J 3 bases short, with 15 bases between. CDR3 size: 14 residues. The CDR3 DNA is TGTGCCAGCATCCTACGTGGAGGGGACACTGAAGCTTTCTTT. Its translation: CASILRGGDTEAFF.

The chain has TRBV5-5 and TRBJ2-2, with 11 positions matching TRBD2. V was pared by 4 bases and J by 1 base, with 3 bases of the junction left unmatched. Per the germline V gene, CDR1 is SGHKS and CDR2 is YYEKEE (reference sequence). The CDR3 covers 16 residues. The CDR3 protein is CASSPGTSGNTGELFF. The CDR3 bases are TGTGCCAGCAGCCCAGGGACTAGCGGGAACACCGGGGAGCTGTTTTTT.

This clone was observed a few times. V usage is TRBV11-3 and J usage is TRBJ2-1; 16 bases align to TRBD2. Germline CDR1 reads SGHNT; CDR2 reads YENEEA. The CDR3 sequence is 16 residues long. V was clipped by 4 bases and J by 8 bases; unmatched bases: 5. CDR3 sequence: CASSSRGTSGRDEQFF. CDR3 DNA: TGTGCCAGCAGCTCAAGGGGGACTAGCGGGAGGGATGAGCAGTTCTTC. The full variable domain, completed using reference TRBV11-3 and TRBJ2-1, is EAGVVQSPRYKIIEKKQPVAFWCNPISGHNTLYWYLQNLGQGPELLIRYENEEAVDDSQLPKDRFSAERLKGVDSTLKIQPAELGDSAVYLCASSSRGTSGRDEQFFGPGTRLTVL.

The chain recombines TRBV7-2 with TRBJ2-7; TRBD2 matches at 12 bases. V lost 4 bases, J lost 3 bases, and 4 bases stayed unmatched. Germline-derived CDR1 and CDR2 are SGHTA and FQGNSA. This CDR3 comprises 15 residues. CDR3 protein: CASSSRTSGDYEQYF. In DNA form, the CDR3 reads TGTGCCAGCAGCTCCCGGACTAGCGGGGACTACGAGCAGTACTTC. Filled out from reference TRBV7-2 and TRBJ2-7, the complete variable domain reads GAGVSQSPSNKVTEKGKDVELRCDPISGHTALYWYRQSLGQGLEFLIYFQGNSAPDKSGLPSDRFSAERTGGSVSTLTIQRTQQEDSAVYLCASSSRTSGDYEQYFGPGTRLTVT.

This clone was observed a single time. The junction differs from germline at one of its ends, possibly a read error. The chain uses TRBV7-2 and TRBJ1-4; TRBD1 matches 7 bases. The CDR3 consists of 15 residues. Germline V gene data show CDR1 as SGHTA and CDR2 as FQGNSA. The CDR3, as DNA: TGTGCCAGCAGCTCCACTACAGGGGCTAAGGAAAAACTGTTTTTT. Protein: CASSSTTGAKEKLFF.